This T cell receptor beta chain comes out of a study of cytomegalovirus exposure and HLA in healthy donors. In the study overall: Samples from HLA-typed donors yielded around 79 million unique TCRs in an early data release.

The CDR3 contains 12 residues. Trimming removed 7 bases at V and 10 bases at J, with 19 bases between. Per the germline V gene, CDR1 is SQVTM and CDR2 is ANQGSEA. Only a few counts were recorded for this clone. PCR involved 60 Vbeta and 13 Jbeta primers. Data came from immunoSEQ multiplex PCR; TCRdb stores just in-frame clones and leaves some out. The sample holds over 250,000 clones, approximately 70% seen once. This sequence joins TRBV29-1 and TRBJ1-1; D is unresolved. The receptor's source is a female donor in good health and CMV-seronegative. The material sequenced was PBMCs. CDR3 in DNA: TGCAGCGGAAGGTTGTTTGGGCCGGCAGCTTTCTTT. It translates to CSGRLFGPAAFF.